These 27 T cell receptor beta chains share one sample of origin, sequenced in a study of OX40 agonist ivuxolimab in advanced cancers. TCRdb's table, derived via immunoSEQ multiplex PCR, lists solely in-frame clones and lacks some. The profile covers about 82,000 clones, with about 90% appearing a single time and about 8.6% taken by the ten largest. The sequenced sample was CD4+ or CD8+ T cells sorted from blood, obtained in a trial of the OX40 agonist ivuxolimab. The receptors were gathered from an adult with an advanced solid tumor such as melanoma, head and neck, liver or kidney cancer.

The chain combines TRBV6-5 with TRBJ1-2, with D perhaps matching TRBD1 (6 bases). Trimming stripped 2 bases from V and 6 bases from J, with 10 bases between. The germline gives CDR1 MNHEY, CDR2 SVGAGI. This CDR3 is 13 amino acids long. CDR3 sequence reads: CASSYGAGDGYTF. CDR3 nucleotides: TGTGCCAGCAGTTACGGGGCAGGGGATGGCTACACCTTC.

V usage is TRBV5-4 and J usage is TRBJ2-7, with no clear D. CDR3 length equals 16 residues. Germline CDR1 reads SGHNT; CDR2 reads YYREEE (reference sequence). V lost 2 bases, J lost 2 bases, and 17 bases lay in between. The CDR3 bases are TGTGCCAGCAGCTTACTCGGCAGGCGGCCTCCCTACGAGCAGTACTTC. Protein: CASSLLGRRPPYEQYF.

This chain connects TRBV7-8 to TRBJ2-5; D is unclear. V lost 5 bases, J lost 4 bases, and 5 bases lay in between. CDR1 is SGHVS and CDR2 is FQNEAQ in the germline V gene. The CDR3 has 11 amino acids. CDR3 sequence (DNA): TGTGCCAGCAGCCAAAGAGAGACCCAGTACTTC. Protein: CASSQRETQYF.

This chain links TRBV11-2 with TRBJ1-2; D perhaps matches TRBD1 (6 bases). V gave up 0 bases and J gave up 2 bases, with 10 bases separating them. The CDR3 runs 15 residues. CDR1 and CDR2 (germline): SGHAT, FQNNGV. The CDR3 here is CASSLEWTENYGYTF. CDR3 DNA sequence: TGTGCCAGCAGCTTAGAGTGGACAGAAAACTATGGCTACACCTTC.

The chain links TRBV11-2 to TRBJ2-3; 7 positions match TRBD2. With 1 base clipped from V and 5 bases from J, the junction kept 6 bases outside the gene matches. This CDR3 has 15 amino acids. Germline-derived CDR1 and CDR2 are SGHAT and FQNNGV. The CDR3 sequence is CASSLGGGSGDTQYF. For the CDR3, the DNA is TGTGCCAGCAGCTTAGGGGGAGGGAGTGGAGATACGCAGTATTTT.

Concerning this clone: The same CDR3 is also encoded by other DNA sequences in this sample. The chain has TRBV9 and TRBJ2-7; D perhaps matches TRBD1 (6 bases). Germline CDR1 reads SGDLS; CDR2 reads YYNGEE. Deletions cut 0 bases from V and 6 bases from J, with 10 bases between. The length of the CDR3 is 13 residues. CDR3 DNA sequence: TGTGCCAGCAGCGTAGTGTCAGGGGCCGAGCAGTACTTC. This codes for CASSVVSGAEQYF.

V and J are TRBV15 and TRBJ2-1, with D perhaps assigned TRBD1 or TRBD2 (5 bases each). CDR3 size: 14 residues. Trimming shortened V by 8 bases and J by 9 bases, and 20 bases separated the two germline ends. Germline V lookup: CDR1 LNHNV, CDR2 YYDKDF (reference sequence). In DNA, the CDR3 is TGTGCCACCCGACCGGGACCCGAGGACGGTGAGCAGTTCTTC. Residues: CATRPGPEDGEQFF.

The chain combines TRBV6-5 with TRBJ2-7; 7 bases are shared with TRBD2. The V gene end was trimmed by 6 bases and the J gene end by 7 bases; junction bases not matched to a gene: 9. Per germline, CDR1 MNHEY and CDR2 SVGAGI. There are 13 residues in the CDR3. Here the CDR3 reads CASSWGGSSEQYF. As DNA, the CDR3 is TGTGCCAGCAGCTGGGGGGGAAGTAGTGAGCAGTACTTC.

This sequence joins TRBV4-1 and TRBJ2-7, with D tentatively TRBD1 (7 bases). Between the trimmed V and J ends, which lost 1 base and 6 bases, there was a span of 13 bases. The germline V gene has CDR1 MGHRA and CDR2 YSYEKL. This CDR3 region has 14 residues. The CDR3 region is CASSQGTGGIEQYF. CDR3 sequence (DNA): TGCGCCAGCAGCCAAGGGACAGGAGGGATCGAGCAGTACTTC.

The J gene is TRBJ1-2, the V gene TRBV5-1; no reliable D call. V gave up 3 bases and J gave up 3 bases, with 12 bases separating them. The CDR3 runs to 14 residues. Per germline, CDR1 SGHRS and CDR2 YFSETQ. The CDR3 protein is CASSSSGPHYGYTF. In DNA form, the CDR3 reads TGCGCCAGCAGCTCCTCCGGACCCCACTATGGCTACACCTTC. Filled out from reference TRBV5-1 and TRBJ1-2, the complete variable domain reads KAGVTQTPRYLIKTRGQQVTLSCSPISGHRSVSWYQQTPGQGLQFLFEYFSETQRNKGNFPGRFSGRQFSNSRSEMNVSTLELGDSALYLCASSSSGPHYGYTFGSGTRLTVV.

The chain employs TRBV7-9 and TRBJ2-7; TRBD2 is a possible D gene (6 bases). The CDR3 has 16 amino acids. V dropped 6 bases and J dropped 0 bases, with 18 bases sitting between them. CDR1 is SEHNR and CDR2 is FQNEAQ in the germline V gene (reference sequence). In DNA form, the CDR3 reads TGTGCCAGCAGTTCCGGGAGACTCACTAGCTCCTACGAGCAGTACTTC. Amino acids: CASSSGRLTSSYEQYF.

This chain joins TRBV5-1 and TRBJ2-1; 7 nucleotides line up with TRBD2. The germline gives CDR1 SGHRS, CDR2 YFSETQ. After removal of 4 bases from V and 0 bases from J, the junction contained 7 bases not matched to a gene. This CDR3 has 16 residues. The CDR3: CASSPSGDTSYNEQFF. The DNA of the CDR3 is TGCGCCAGCAGCCCAAGCGGGGATACCTCCTACAATGAGCAGTTCTTC. Variable domain in full (rest from reference TRBV5-1 and TRBJ2-1): KAGVTQTPRYLIKTRGQQVTLSCSPISGHRSVSWYQQTPGQGLQFLFEYFSETQRNKGNFPGRFSGRQFSNSRSEMNVSTLELGDSALYLCASSPSGDTSYNEQFFGPGTRLTVL.

This clone is medium-sized by share. This chain connects TRBV9 to TRBJ2-1; 8 nucleotides line up with TRBD2. The ends lost 3 bases at V and 4 bases at J; junction bases unmatched: 15. CDR1 SGDLS and CDR2 YYNGEE come from the germline V gene. This CDR3 has 18 residues. CDR3 sequence: CASSDPLGGGLGYNEQFF. CDR3 DNA sequence: TGTGCCAGCAGCGACCCTCTAGGCGGGGGGCTGGGGTACAATGAGCAGTTCTTC.

V gene TRBV7-3 combines with J gene TRBJ2-3; TRBD2 aligns across 10 bases. The CDR3 contains 16 residues. The junction had 2 bases not matched to a gene; V was cut back by 2 bases and J by 0 bases. Per the germline V gene, CDR1 is SGHTA and CDR2 is FQGTGA. The CDR3 DNA reads TGTGCCAGCAGCTTACTAGCGGGAGTAAGCACAGATACGCAGTATTTT. The encoded protein is CASSLLAGVSTDTQYF. Looking up the rest from reference TRBV7-3 and TRBJ2-3 gives the full variable domain: GAGVSQTPSNKVTEKGKYVELRCDPISGHTALYWYRQSLGQGPEFLIYFQGTGAADDSGLPNDRFFAVRPEGSVSTLKIQRTERGDSAVYLCASSLLAGVSTDTQYFGPGTRLTVL.

The chain couples TRBV5-6 to TRBJ1-5; D uncertain. V lost 0 bases and J 4 bases, leaving 8 bases between the germline ends. The germline V gene encodes CDR1 SGHDT and CDR2 YYEEEE. This CDR3 is 14 amino acids long. In DNA form, the CDR3 reads TGTGCCAGCAGCTTGGCCAGCGGAAATCAGCCCCAGCATTTT. Its protein product is CASSLASGNQPQHF.

J is TRBJ1-1 and V is TRBV7-9; D is ambiguous. Trimming pared 3 bases from V and 4 bases from J, leaving 15 bases between. This CDR3 comprises 15 residues. Per the germline V gene, CDR1 is SEHNR and CDR2 is FQNEAQ (reference sequence). The CDR3 DNA sequence: TGTGCCAGCAGCTTGAGCGGTATTGGAGGCACTGAAGCTTTCTTT. Translated, it gives CASSLSGIGGTEAFF.

The chain carries TRBV6-5 and TRBJ1-5; the match to TRBD1 covers 7 bases. The CDR3 totals 16 residues. Germline V gene sequence: CDR1 MNHEY, CDR2 SVGAGI. Trimming cost V 0 bases and J 6 bases; bases outside gene matches: 8. The CDR3 DNA reads TGTGCCAGCAGTTACTCGAAGTCAGGGGGTAGTCAGCCCCAGCATTTT. Its translation: CASSYSKSGGSQPQHF.

This rearrangement joins TRBV4-3 to TRBJ2-2; D remains unclear. Trimming shortened V by 0 bases and J by 0 bases, and 11 bases separated the two germline ends. Germline loops: CDR1 LGHNA, CDR2 YSLEER. CDR3 length equals 17 residues. CDR3 nucleotides: TGCGCCAGCAGCCAAGATTCCGGCCCAGCGAACACCGGGGAGCTGTTTTTT. It translates to CASSQDSGPANTGELFF.

This clone was detected only once. The chain uses TRBV27 and TRBJ1-5; 7 bases map to TRBD1. Trimming cost V 4 bases and J 5 bases; bases outside gene matches: 8. From germline, CDR1 is MNHEY and CDR2 SMNVEV (reference sequence). This CDR3 has 15 residues. CDR3 sequence (DNA): TGTGCCAGCAGTTCCTTGGTACAGGGGTATCAGCCCCAGCATTTT. Translation gives CASSSLVQGYQPQHF.

V and J are TRBV30 and TRBJ2-3; no definite D call. The ends were cut back, 6 bases at V and 2 bases at J, with 15 bases in the middle. The CDR3 contains 14 residues. Looked up from germline, CDR1 is GTSNPN and CDR2 is SVGIG (reference sequence). CDR3 DNA sequence: TGTGCCTGCGAAAGGAGTGAACACACAGATACGCAGTATTTT. Protein sequence: CACERSEHTDTQYF.

This clone has only a few counts. The rearrangement joins TRBV11-2 to TRBJ1-1; no clear D. The CDR3 totals 17 residues. V was cut by 2 bases and J by 0 bases, with 16 bases left in between. In germline, CDR1 is SGHAT, CDR2 FQNNGV. The CDR3 sequence: CASSLIFLGRLNTEAFF. The CDR3 DNA sequence: TGTGCCAGCAGCTTAATATTTTTGGGAAGGTTGAACACTGAAGCTTTCTTT.

The J gene is TRBJ2-2, the V gene TRBV21-1; the table's D call, TRBD1, has no DNA check behind it. TRBV21-1 represents a pseudogene. The CDR3 loop spans 18 amino acids. The CDR3 DNA is TGTGCCAGCAGCAAACCGCGGACAGGGAATAAGACAATCGGGGAGCTGTTTTTT. It codes for CASSKPRTGNKTIGELFF.

The chain couples TRBV6-6 to TRBJ2-1; no reliable D call. V lost 4 bases to trimming and J lost 10 bases, with 14 bases between them. Per the germline V gene, CDR1 is MNHNY and CDR2 is SVGAGI (reference sequence). This CDR3 is built from 13 residues. In DNA form, the CDR3 reads TGTGCCAGCAGTTGGGCCCTTAACCGGGAGCAGTTCTTC. Protein: CASSWALNREQFF.

The V call is TRBV4-1, the J call TRBJ2-5, with TRBD1 matching over 8 bases. The CDR3 loop spans 16 amino acids. The V and J ends lost 4 bases and 0 bases, in that order; junction bases with no gene match: 7. Germline V gives CDR1 MGHRA, CDR2 YSYEKL. The CDR3 sequence is CASSPEDRGYQETQYF. In nucleotides, the CDR3 is TGCGCCAGCAGCCCCGAAGACAGGGGATACCAAGAGACCCAGTACTTC.

The genes are TRBV18 and TRBJ1-2, with unresolved D. V shed 3 bases and J shed 3 bases, with 14 bases lying between them. Germline CDR1 and CDR2: KGHSH and LQKENI. The CDR3 covers 15 residues. The CDR3 DNA sequence: TGTGCCAGCTCACCCATGACCGCAATCGACTATGGCTACACCTTC. This encodes CASSPMTAIDYGYTF. Based on the CDR3 plus reference TRBV18 and TRBJ1-2, the full variable domain is NAGVMQNPRHLVRRRGQEARLRCSPMKGHSHVYWYRQLPEEGLKFMVYLQKENIIDESGMPKERFSAEFPKEGPSILRIQQVVRGDSAAYFCASSPMTAIDYGYTFGSGTRLTVV.

The rearrangement links TRBV25-1 to TRBJ1-1; TRBD1 matches at 10 bases. V was pared by 5 bases and J by 4 bases, with 1 base of the junction left unmatched. Germline CDR1 MGHDK, CDR2 SYGVNS. The CDR3 is made up of 13 amino acids. CDR3: CASSWTGGTEAFF. The CDR3 bases are TGTGCCAGCAGTTGGACAGGGGGCACTGAAGCTTTCTTT.

The V call is TRBV9, the J call TRBJ2-7; 7 positions match TRBD2. CDR1 is SGDLS, CDR2 YYNGEE, per germline. The CDR3 is 14 amino acids. The junction had 12 bases not matched to a gene; V was cut back by 7 bases and J by 5 bases. This CDR3 reads CASAGQRGFDEQYF. The CDR3 coding sequence is TGTGCCAGCGCCGGGCAGCGGGGTTTCGACGAGCAGTACTTC. The full variable domain, its missing parts supplied by reference TRBV9 and TRBJ2-7, is DSGVTQTPKHLITATGQRVTLRCSPRSGDLSVYWYQQSLDQGLQFLIQYYNGEERAKGNILERFSAQQFPDLHSELNLSSLELGDSALYFCASAGQRGFDEQYFGPGTRLTVT.